This TCR beta chain derives from a study of cytomegalovirus exposure and HLA in healthy donors (dated by TCRdb to about 2017). General notes on the study: In an earlier analysis of some 550 of the donors, about 270 Gb of sequence data and 117 million unique TCR beta sequences from some 170 million T cells were reported. In a later genetic analysis, genome-wide SNP genotypes for about 65% of the roughly 700 donors were used, and that subset was treated as a discovery cohort. Typing coverage differed by locus: A, B, C, DRB1 and DQB1 were typed in roughly 620-630 donors, DQA1 in 522, DPA1 in around 600, and DPB1 in just under 480. All discovery cohort repertoires had been generated using a single sequencing platform. Several DR-DQ haplotypes were handled as single units for association and clustering because linkage in the cohort was strong. HLA typing covered class I and class II loci at four-digit resolution. Among the approximately 420 genotyped donors, approximately 77% belonged to the genetic ancestry cluster associated with self-reported Caucasian donors. The study was designed to test whether signatures of past pathogen exposure could be identified by cataloging public T cell receptors. In the later analysis, no new phenotypic data were used to find candidate immune exposures; instead, reliance was placed on TCR beta sequences and their occurrence across donors. Donor age, sex, ethnicity and CMV serostatus were collected together with the repertoire data. The study used immunosequencing to profile the T cell repertoires of around 600 subjects and linked those repertoires to cytomegalovirus serostatus. An earlier analysis of fewer than 700 of the donors applied high-throughput TCR beta sequencing to assess whether each TCR beta V gene segment acted as functional or pseudogenic. High-throughput TCR immunosequencing, statistical association of individual TCRs with disease status, and machine learning were combined to predict cytomegalovirus infection status. Along with the roughly 700-subject first cohort, a separate validation cohort of over a hundred different subjects was used. Around 320 gigabases of sequencing data and approximately 80 million unique TCR sequences were included in an early release covering 550 to 650 HLA-typed donors. Among about 390 genotyped donors of the cohort, an average of approximately 240,000 unique TCR beta nucleotide sequences were sequenced per donor, around 18% of them non-productive. A later analysis re-analyzed previously published TCR beta repertoires from 666 donors and added high-resolution HLA genotyping to study TCR occurrence patterns.

The cohort consisted of 650 to 850 healthy bone marrow donors. At the time of sampling, all cohort members were nominally healthy, though unrecorded immune exposures were likely present. The donor was CMV seronegative and belonged to the group of under 400 seronegative cohort members. Every donor gave a peripheral blood sample, and the peripheral blood mononuclear cells from that sample were used for TCR beta sequencing. Genomic DNA was extracted from the blood cell samples with the Qiagen DNeasy Blood Extraction Kit. Of note for this clone: Its antigen is still unknown. Base qualities are not provided; no much larger clone lies one nucleotide away.

Study-level results and caveats: A later genetic analysis associated a missense DCLRE1C variant with V-gene and J-gene trimming of TCR beta chains, and an independent cohort replicated the association. When HLA alleles, especially DR and DQ, strongly co-occurred, TCR associations were difficult to assign to individual alleles. According to a later analysis, TCR association rates differed among HLA loci, with DRB1 alleles showing the most associated TCRs and HLA-C alleles showing the fewest. The study gave a list of around 170 TCR beta chains associated with cytomegalovirus. Linkage disequilibrium might explain the correlated functional status among segregating V segments, but an unknown experimental factor could not be ruled out. Only TCR beta chains were sequenced in this cohort, and the absence of alpha or paired-chain data limited detectable features. In a later analysis, HLA-associated TCR beta chains showed more clonal expansion and lower generation probabilities than non-associated chains that were equally common. In vitro tests confirmed that a few of the cytomegalovirus-associated TCR beta chains recognize cytomegalovirus antigens. Because HLA typing was missing for some donors at each locus, association tests included only the typed subset. The sequencing pipeline was judged likely to have produced a cluster of highly shared sequence variants as a technical artifact. According to a later analysis, parvovirus B19, influenza, CMV and Epstein-Barr virus appeared linked to several top co-occurrence clusters. In a later analysis, over 15,000 TCR beta sequences were associated with specific HLA alleles at a false discovery rate of 0.05. Most TCR sequences were observed very rarely across donors, whereas some public TCRs were present in many individuals. The earlier analysis of about 600 of the donors excluded seventeen rarely observed V segments, including chromosome 9 orphons, because counts were too low. Compared with the approximately 720-donor mean, donors in an Asian-associated ancestry cluster had fewer N-insertions in productive TCRs, according to a later genetic analysis. The authors suggested that the approach could potentially be extended to other disease states and immunological phenotypes. CMV serostatus was the only immune exposure information available for the cohort. According to a later analysis, most CMV-associated TCR beta chains appeared to be HLA-restricted, and the HLA associations seemed to be driven largely by CMV exposure. A further reported finding was that TCR beta sequences accurately predicted the HLA-A and HLA-B alleles for most subjects in the first cohort. Roughly uniform sequencing depth across donors was assumed in presence/absence analyses, although this assumption may not hold. The classifier was reported to diagnose cytomegalovirus status with high specificity and sensitivity in both the original and validation cohorts. In an earlier analysis of about 550 of the donors, most TCR beta V segments were observed in productive rearrangements about 90% or about 30% of the time, broadly matching IMGT annotations.

Library creation used the immunoSEQ multiplex PCR assay. For the multiplex PCR, a mixture combining 60 forward primers for TCR Vbeta segments and 13 reverse primers for TCR Jbeta segments was used. A multiplex PCR assay on genomic DNA amplified the CDR3 region of rearranged TCR beta genes. On the Illumina HiSeq System, the amplified TCR beta libraries were sequenced as 87-base-pair reads. The original methods were these. A later analysis tallied 75 million to 95 million unique TCR beta chains across the 666 repertoires, and about 12 million of those chains were shared by two or more donors. A nearest-neighbor algorithm error-corrected the raw reads and collapsed the reads into unique sequences, merging closely related sequences to remove PCR and sequencing errors. CDR3 sequences were aligned to IMGT reference sequences to assign V, D and J gene segments. Each retained sequence needed at least a six-nucleotide match to both a V gene segment and a J gene segment. A rearrangement was called productive if the CDR3 had no stop codons and remained in frame with V and J, and every other rearrangement was called non-productive. CDR3 was defined by IMGT convention, running from the second conserved V-encoded cysteine to the conserved J-encoded phenylalanine. The earlier analysis of 500 to 750 of the donors excluded any sequence lacking an unambiguous match to a single V gene segment. An earlier analysis of several hundred of the donors classified V segments as functional when productive rearrangements were above 56.7% and as segregating when the standard deviation between donors was above 5%. A statistical classification framework was developed to diagnose cytomegalovirus status using the catalog of TCR beta chain sequences. In a later analysis, TCR nucleotide sequences were compared against IMGT/GENE-DB human TR gene sequences so that V and J genes could be assigned. Using the TCRdist pipeline, a later analysis assigned CDR3 sequences along with most-parsimonious VDJ recombination scenarios. In a later analysis, each TCR beta chain was defined by its CDR3 amino acid sequence together with its V-gene family, and reads without a unique V-gene family were excluded. In a later analysis, 500 to 650 highly shared, low-generation-probability nucleotide sequences were removed to address suspected cross-contamination and a sequencing artifact. A later analysis calculated a clonal expansion index for each public chain from normalized within-repertoire ranks of inferred template counts. In a later analysis, generation probabilities were computed using a VDJ recombination model fitted to out-of-frame rearrangements, and the results were checked against IGoR. In a later analysis, TCR-TCR, TCR-HLA and TCR-CMV co-occurrence was scored with hypergeometric tests, and a repertoire-size bias correction was applied to TCR pairs. False discovery rates were estimated in a later analysis by permuting HLA or CMV assignments 20 times. In a later analysis, co-occurring TCRs were grouped using DBSCAN, and TCRdist sequence similarity was added for clustering within HLA-allele-positive subsets. Co-occurrence clustering excluded repertoires with fewer than 30,000 or more than 120,000 public chains, plus five with anomalous nucleotide sharing. The table comes from immuneACCESS by way of TCRdb, which keeps in-frame sequences with V and J called. Part of the clones is missing from these tables; in studies checked, under half for an unresolved V gene and the rest for unknown reasons. V and J calls and clone size come straight from that table; D and trimming were deduced from the DNA. The sample includes about 190,000 clones, with 79% observed a single time. Around 1.5% of the sample belongs to the ten largest clones.

The sequenced sample consisted of PBMCs. The sequence was obtained from a woman between 50 and 59 years old in good health and CMV-seronegative.

The nucleotides read TGTGCCAGCAGTGCGGACAGGGGACGGGATACTGAAGCTTTCTTT. It specifies CASSADRGRDTEAFF. The chain uses TRBV6-5 and TRBJ1-1; the central 9 bases match TRBD1. V ends up 5 bases short and J 5 bases short, with an unmatched junction base count of 9. Spanning cysteine to phenylalanine, the CDR3 consists of 15 amino acids. Of the read, only the CDR3 DNA is kept; its 45 bases are in frame from base 1. The germline V gene supplies CDR1 MNHEY and CDR2 SVGAGI.